Detailed here is one TCR beta chain. Antigen unknown. One end of the junction fails to match germline, which may point to a read error. Each CDR3 protein gets one entry after TCRdb re-called the 5' RACE reads with MiXCR. Among approximately 590,000 distinct CDR3 sequences listed, 9.6% were seen once. The CDR3 extends over 16 amino acids. The V gene's germline CDR1 is LGHNA and CDR2 YNFKEQ. The data stem from a study of identical twins. Study-wide points: Memory repertoires showed no such pattern, whereas abundant cord blood beta clonotypes carried fewer insertions.

These records were also assigned to another study, of yellow fever vaccine responses in identical twins.

Specimen: PBMCs. This clonotype was sampled from a woman younger than 30 in good health. The J gene is TRBJ2-1, the V gene TRBV4-2; D unresolved. In DNA form, the CDR3 reads TGTTCCAGCAGCCAAGATTTCCCAGGCACCTACAATGAGCAGTTCTTC. This encodes CSSSQDFPGTYNEQFF.